The 28 T cell receptor beta chains below were found in one sample sequenced in a study of human T cells and chemical hapten exposure. Indicated time point: healthy volunteer bleed at 6 weeks. Whole blood that had not been fractionated was the source of extracted total RNA. MiXCR was run by TCRdb on the RACE reads, yielding one entry per CDR3 protein. The sample holds 35,000 to 55,000 distinct CDR3 sequences; 3% to 4.5% are singletons and the top ten take around 5%. Material: whole blood. Receptor source: a human donor in good health. Some clones in this sample may be carry-over from other donors' samples.

This clonotype has a count of ten or more. V usage is TRBV6-1 and J usage is TRBJ1-1, with D unresolved. CDR1 and CDR2 (germline): MNHNS, SASEGT. The CDR3 loop spans 15 amino acids. V was trimmed by 4 bases and J by 4 bases, leaving 16 bases between them. CDR3 protein: CASSGMYGVITEAFF. CDR3 nucleotides: TGTGCCAGCAGTGGTATGTACGGGGTCATCACTGAAGCTTTCTTT.

This clonotype has ten or more counts. The rearrangement links TRBV15 to TRBJ1-1, with D maybe TRBD1 (6 bases). This CDR3 contains 18 residues. Germline assignment: CDR1 LNHNV and CDR2 YYDKDF (reference sequence). V lost 0 bases and J lost 0, with 17 bases in between. The CDR3 DNA reads TGTGCCACCAGCAGAGAGAGGTCGGGGGGGCTGTTGAACACTGAAGCTTTCTTT. As protein: CATSRERSGGLLNTEAFF.

This clonotype was detected many times. The rearrangement uses TRBV4-1 and TRBJ1-2, with D unclear. This CDR3 has 17 residues. CDR1 and CDR2 (germline): MGHRA, YSYEKL. The ends were cut back, 0 bases at V and 8 bases at J, with 22 bases in the middle. The CDR3 is CASSQDPGLTETGGYTF. CDR3 DNA sequence: TGCGCCAGCAGCCAAGATCCAGGCCTAACTGAGACTGGGGGCTACACCTTC.

The J gene is TRBJ2-3, the V gene TRBV11-3; D assignment may be TRBD1 or TRBD2 (6 bases each). CDR1 is SGHNT and CDR2 is YENEEA in the germline V gene. Trimming took 0 bases from V and 6 from J, leaving 16 bases between them. The length of the CDR3 is 16 residues. The DNA of the CDR3 is TGTGCCAGCAGCTTAGATGCCCGGGGGCTTTCGGATACGCAGTATTTT. The encoded protein is CASSLDARGLSDTQYF.

This clonotype turned up a few times. V gene TRBV19 combines with J gene TRBJ2-5; unclear D gene. The germline gives CDR1 LNHDA, CDR2 SQIVND (reference sequence). V was trimmed by 9 bases and J by 2 bases, leaving 19 bases between them. This CDR3 is 15 amino acids long. CDR3 coding DNA: TGTGCCAGCCGTCCGTCCACAGCTACTCAAGAGACCCAGTACTTC. It specifies CASRPSTATQETQYF.

This clonotype was detected many times. This sequence joins TRBV27 and TRBJ1-4; no reliable D call. Trimming removed 0 bases from V and 8 bases from J, with 13 bases in between. The CDR3 is made up of 15 amino acids. Looked up from germline, CDR1 is MNHEY and CDR2 is SMNVEV (reference sequence). CDR3 DNA sequence: TGTGCCAGCAGTTTATCAGGGTTTAGCCACGAAAAACTGTTTTTT. Protein sequence: CASSLSGFSHEKLFF.

In its sample, this clonotype was seen many times. The rearrangement joins TRBV5-1 to TRBJ2-1; the match to TRBD2 covers 8 bases. V trimming: 1 base; J trimming: 6 bases; junction bases outside the gene matches: 3. The germline CDR1 and CDR2 sequences are SGHRS and YFSETQ. The CDR3 is 14 amino acids. CDR3 in amino acids: CASSLMREVNEQFF. The CDR3 bases are TGCGCCAGCAGCTTGATGCGGGAGGTCAATGAGCAGTTCTTC.

This clonotype was detected many times. This chain connects TRBV28 to TRBJ2-4; D gene uncertain. CDR1 and CDR2 (germline): MDHEN, SYDVKM. The CDR3 loop spans 15 amino acids. Trimming took off 6 bases at V and 0 bases at J, with 12 bases between the two ends. This chain's CDR3 is CASSPSELAKNIQYF. CDR3 nucleotide sequence: TGTGCCAGCAGCCCGTCGGAGTTAGCCAAAAACATTCAGTACTTC.

This clonotype was observed many times. J is TRBJ1-6 and V is TRBV20-1; no reliable D call. Trimming shortened V by 3 bases and J by 0 bases, and 6 bases separated the two germline ends. This CDR3 region has 14 residues. Germline assignment: CDR1 DFQATT and CDR2 SNEGSKA (reference sequence). In DNA, the CDR3 is TGCAGTGCTAGTTCTAGCTCCTATAATTCACCCCTCCACTTT. The encoded protein is CSASSSSYNSPLHF.

The CDR3 protein is CASSSRTSGIGEQFF. As DNA, the CDR3 is TGTGCCAGCAGCTCTCGGACTAGCGGGATCGGTGAGCAGTTCTTC. This rearrangement joins TRBV11-2 to TRBJ2-1, with 12 bases fitting TRBD2. The CDR3 has 15 amino acids. Germline assignment: CDR1 SGHAT and CDR2 FQNNGV. The trim removed 4 bases at V and 9 bases at J, leaving 7 bases unmatched. Together with reference TRBV11-2 and TRBJ2-1, the CDR3 gives the full variable domain: EAGVAQSPRYKIIEKRQSVAFWCNPISGHATLYWYQQILGQGPKLLIQFQNNGVVDDSQLPKDRFSAERLKGVDSTLKIQPAKLEDSAVYLCASSSRTSGIGEQFFGPGTRLTVL.

This clonotype was seen many times. The V and J genes are TRBV3-1 and TRBJ2-1; TRBD2 aligns across 12 bases. With 4 bases clipped from V and 7 bases from J, the junction kept 8 bases outside the gene matches. Germline values: CDR1 LGHDT, CDR2 YNNKEL (reference sequence). The length of the CDR3 is 16 residues. CDR3: CASSPLAGGEVNEQFF. In DNA form, the CDR3 reads TGTGCCAGCAGCCCCCTAGCGGGAGGGGAAGTGAATGAGCAGTTCTTC.

This clonotype came up many times. V usage is TRBV11-2 and J usage is TRBJ2-1; D assignment may be TRBD1 or TRBD2 (6 bases each). The germline V and J ends were trimmed by 5 bases and 15 bases, with 20 bases remaining between them. Germline lookup yields CDR1 SGHAT and CDR2 FQNNGV. The CDR3 is made up of 13 amino acids. The CDR3 nucleotides read TGTGCCAGCAGCGTGGGGGGCCAAGCCAGGGTGTTCTTC. Translating it yields CASSVGGQARVFF.

This clonotype has ten or more counts. The chain has TRBV30 and TRBJ2-7; D perhaps matches TRBD2 (5 bases). The CDR3 spans 13 residues. The germline V gene has CDR1 GTSNPN and CDR2 SVGIG (reference sequence). Trimming stripped 0 bases from V and 6 bases from J, with 12 bases between. The CDR3 nucleotides read TGTGCCTGGAGTGTAGGAGGACCGGGCGAGCAGTACTTC. Translation: CAWSVGGPGEQYF.

This clonotype has just a few counts. The rearrangement uses TRBV27 and TRBJ2-1, with D unresolved. V lost 3 bases, J lost 10 bases, and 10 bases lay in between. Germline V gives CDR1 MNHEY, CDR2 SMNVEV (reference sequence). This CDR3 contains 12 residues. This chain's CDR3 is CASSFRINEQFF. As DNA, the CDR3 is TGTGCCAGCAGTTTCAGGATAAACGAGCAGTTCTTC.

In this sample, this clonotype turned up many times. The chain has TRBV20-1 and TRBJ2-7; D gene ambiguous. CDR1 is DFQATT, CDR2 SNEGSKA, per germline (reference sequence). The CDR3 runs to 14 residues. Trimming removed 4 bases from V and 0 bases from J, with 13 bases in between. The CDR3 DNA sequence: TGCAGTGCTAAGAGGAGCGCCCTCTCCTACGAGCAGTACTTC. Amino acids: CSAKRSALSYEQYF.

This clonotype was counted at least ten times. The chain uses TRBV7-9 and TRBJ2-1; TRBD2 aligns across 13 bases. This CDR3 region has 17 residues. CDR1 is SEHNR, CDR2 FQNEAQ, per germline (reference sequence). V lost 1 base, J lost 7 bases, and 7 bases stayed unmatched. CDR3 coding DNA: TGTGCCAGCAGCTTAGGGGGACTAGCGGGACAGATTAATGAGCAGTTCTTC. Translating gives CASSLGGLAGQINEQFF.

Ten or more counts support this clonotype. V and J are TRBV20-1 and TRBJ2-1; no reliable D call. The CDR3 sequence is 16 residues long. Germline CDR1 is DFQATT and CDR2 is SNEGSKA (reference sequence). With 6 bases removed from V and 0 bases from J, the gap between germline ends came to 18 bases. The CDR3 DNA follows: TGCAGTGCCACCGACGGTGCCTTACGCTCCTACAATGAGCAGTTCTTC. Protein product: CSATDGALRSYNEQFF.

CDR3 nucleotides: TGTGCCAGCAGTTTTACAGGGGGAGGACAGCCCCAGCATTTT. It encodes CASSFTGGGQPQHF. V is TRBV4-2 and J is TRBJ1-5, with 8 nucleotides matching TRBD1. V lost 6 bases, J lost 7 bases, and 8 bases stayed unmatched. The CDR3 has 14 amino acids. Per the germline V gene, CDR1 is LGHNA and CDR2 is YNFKEQ.

This clonotype was counted ten times or more. The chain links TRBV30 to TRBJ2-3; D possibly corresponds to TRBD1 (6 bases). This CDR3 has 14 amino acids. From germline, CDR1 is GTSNPN and CDR2 SVGIG (reference sequence). The germline V and J ends were trimmed by 3 bases and 2 bases, with 12 bases remaining between them. CDR3 residues: CAWRGHTFTDTQYF. The CDR3 DNA reads TGTGCCTGGAGGGGACACACCTTCACAGATACGCAGTATTTT.

Ten or more counts support this clonotype. V gene TRBV6-2 or TRBV6-3 combines with J gene TRBJ2-7; D perhaps matches TRBD2 (6 bases). Germline loops: CDR1 MNHEY, CDR2 SVGEGT. This CDR3 is 14 amino acids long. Trimming removed 6 bases at V and 2 bases at J, with 14 bases between. DNA of the CDR3: TGTGCCAGCAGCGGAGGGCCTGTGACCTACGAGCAGTACTTC. Amino acids: CASSGGPVTYEQYF.

Comments on this clonotype: This may arise from a read error, as a much more abundant clone is one base away. This rearrangement joins TRBV27 to TRBJ2-2; D gene ambiguous. V was clipped by 3 bases and J by 1 base, with 3 bases between them. This CDR3 has 13 amino acids. The germline gives CDR1 MNHEY, CDR2 SMNVEV (reference sequence). CDR3 residues: CASSFGNTGELFF. The CDR3 DNA follows: TGTGCCAGCAGTTTTGGGAACACCGGGGAGCTGTTTTTT.

The V gene is TRBV5-1, the J gene TRBJ1-2, with a weak D call TRBD1 (5 bases). The CDR3 sequence is 13 residues long. Trimming took 2 bases from V and 6 from J, leaving 11 bases between them. Germline V gene sequence: CDR1 SGHRS, CDR2 YFSETQ. The CDR3 region has the DNA TGCGCCAGCAGCTTACAGGCCGACCATGGCTACACCTTC. It translates to CASSLQADHGYTF.

In its sample, this clonotype was seen many times. V usage is TRBV5-4 and J usage is TRBJ2-7, with 8 bases that match TRBD2. The CDR3 is 14 residues long. The germline V gene has CDR1 SGHNT and CDR2 YYREEE (reference sequence). With 4 bases clipped from V and 0 bases from J, the junction kept 3 bases outside the gene matches. CDR3 region: CASSRTSLSYEQYF. CDR3 nucleotide sequence: TGTGCCAGCAGCCGGACTAGCCTCTCCTACGAGCAGTACTTC.

In this sample, this clonotype turned up many times. The chain employs TRBV29-1 and TRBJ2-5, with a weak D call TRBD1 (5 bases). The CDR3 has 14 residues. CDR1 is SQVTM, CDR2 ANQGSEA, per germline. Trimming cost V 1 base and J 1 base, with 10 bases left between them. CDR3 DNA sequence: TGCAGCGTTGAAGGCGGCAGGGCCCAAGAGACCCAGTACTTC. Amino acid sequence: CSVEGGRAQETQYF.

This clonotype came up a few times. The chain carries TRBV15 and TRBJ2-1; D may be TRBD1 (5 bases). This CDR3 spans 14 amino acids. Trimming cost V 6 bases and J 3 bases, with 12 bases left between them. CDR1 LNHNV and CDR2 YYDKDF come from the germline V gene (reference sequence). The CDR3, as DNA: TGTGCCACCAGGGTCCGCAGGGACTACAATGAGCAGTTCTTC. It codes for CATRVRRDYNEQFF. Complete variable domain (other parts from reference TRBV15 and TRBJ2-1): DAMVIQNPRYQVTQFGKPVTLSCSQTLNHNVMYWYQQKSSQAPKLLFHYYDKDFNNEADTPDNFQSRRPNTSFCFLDIRSPGLGDTAMYLCATRVRRDYNEQFFGPGTRLTVL.

This clonotype was found many times. This chain uses TRBV2 with TRBJ2-7, with 8 bases matching TRBD1. Germline V gene lookup returns CDR1 SNHLY and CDR2 FYNNEI. V was pared by 0 bases and J by 3 bases, with 4 bases of the junction left unmatched. This CDR3 has 15 residues. The CDR3: CASSEALGQGYEQYF. The CDR3 region has the DNA TGTGCCAGCAGTGAAGCGCTTGGACAGGGCTACGAGCAGTACTTC.

The chain carries TRBV30 and TRBJ1-6; D is uncertain. The CDR3 runs 12 residues. With 1 base removed from V and 10 bases from J, the gap between germline ends came to 8 bases. Germline V gene lookup returns CDR1 GTSNPN and CDR2 SVGIG (reference sequence). CDR3: CAWSENYSPLHF. The CDR3 region has the DNA TGTGCCTGGAGTGAGAACTACTCACCCCTCCACTTT.

This clonotype was seen at least ten times. This CDR3 reads CASSVGNDYEQYF. DNA of the CDR3: TGTGCCAGCAGCGTAGGGAACGACTACGAGCAGTACTTC. The chain has TRBV9 and TRBJ2-7; D is undetermined. Germline lookup yields CDR1 SGDLS and CDR2 YYNGEE. The length of the CDR3 is 13 residues. The ends were cut back, 0 bases at V and 3 bases at J, with 7 bases in the middle.